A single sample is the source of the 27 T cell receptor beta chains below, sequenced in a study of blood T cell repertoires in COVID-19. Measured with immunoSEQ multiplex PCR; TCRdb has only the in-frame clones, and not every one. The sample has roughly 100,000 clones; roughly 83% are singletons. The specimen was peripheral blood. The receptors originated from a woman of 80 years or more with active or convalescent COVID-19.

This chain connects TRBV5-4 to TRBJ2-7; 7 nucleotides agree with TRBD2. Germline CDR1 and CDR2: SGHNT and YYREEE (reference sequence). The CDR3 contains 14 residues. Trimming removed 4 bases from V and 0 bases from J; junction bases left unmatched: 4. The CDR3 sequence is CASSPASGSYEQYF. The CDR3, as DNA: TGTGCCAGCAGCCCGGCTAGCGGCTCCTACGAGCAGTACTTC.

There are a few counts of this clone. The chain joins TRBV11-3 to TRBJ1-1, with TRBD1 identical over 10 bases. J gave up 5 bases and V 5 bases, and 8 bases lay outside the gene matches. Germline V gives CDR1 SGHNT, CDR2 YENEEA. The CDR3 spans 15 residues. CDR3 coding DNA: TGTGCCAGCAGCCCCCGGGGACAGGGGAGGACTGAAGCTTTCTTT. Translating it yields CASSPRGQGRTEAFF.

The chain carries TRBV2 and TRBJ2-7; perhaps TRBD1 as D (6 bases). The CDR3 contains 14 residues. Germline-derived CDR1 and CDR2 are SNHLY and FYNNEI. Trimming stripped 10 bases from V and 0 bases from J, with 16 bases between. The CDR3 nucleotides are TGTGCCACCGAGGGGGACGCAAGCTCCTACGAGCAGTACTTC. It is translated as CATEGDASSYEQYF.

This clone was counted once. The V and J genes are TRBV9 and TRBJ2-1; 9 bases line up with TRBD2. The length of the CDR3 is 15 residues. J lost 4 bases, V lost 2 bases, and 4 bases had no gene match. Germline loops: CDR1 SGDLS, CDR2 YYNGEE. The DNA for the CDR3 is TGTGCCAGCAGCGTTGAAGCGGGGGGTTACAATGAGCAGTTCTTC. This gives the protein CASSVEAGGYNEQFF.

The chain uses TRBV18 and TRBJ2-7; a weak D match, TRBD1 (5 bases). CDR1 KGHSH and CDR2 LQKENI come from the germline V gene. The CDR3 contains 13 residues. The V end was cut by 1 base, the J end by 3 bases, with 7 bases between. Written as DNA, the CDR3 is TGTGCCAGCTCACCACAGGGGCGCTACGAGCAGTACTTC. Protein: CASSPQGRYEQYF.

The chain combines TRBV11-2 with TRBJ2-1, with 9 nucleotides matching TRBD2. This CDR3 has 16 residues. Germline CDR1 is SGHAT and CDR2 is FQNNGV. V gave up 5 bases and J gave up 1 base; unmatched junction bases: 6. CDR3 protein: CASSRAGGVSYNEQFF. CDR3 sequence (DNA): TGTGCCAGCAGCCGAGCGGGAGGAGTGTCCTACAATGAGCAGTTCTTC.

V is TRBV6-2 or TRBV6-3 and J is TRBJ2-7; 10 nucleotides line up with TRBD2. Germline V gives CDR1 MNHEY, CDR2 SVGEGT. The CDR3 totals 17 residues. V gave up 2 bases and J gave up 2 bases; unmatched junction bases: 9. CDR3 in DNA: TGTGCCAGCAGTTACACGGCTAGCGGGAGTTCCGCCTACGAGCAGTACTTC. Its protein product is CASSYTASGSSAYEQYF.

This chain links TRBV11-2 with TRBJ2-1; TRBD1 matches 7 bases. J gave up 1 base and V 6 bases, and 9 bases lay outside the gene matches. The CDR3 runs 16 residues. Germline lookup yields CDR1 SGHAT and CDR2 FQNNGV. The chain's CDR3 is CASRGQTQRSYNEQFF. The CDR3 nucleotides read TGTGCCAGCAGGGGACAGACTCAGAGGTCCTACAATGAGCAGTTCTTC.

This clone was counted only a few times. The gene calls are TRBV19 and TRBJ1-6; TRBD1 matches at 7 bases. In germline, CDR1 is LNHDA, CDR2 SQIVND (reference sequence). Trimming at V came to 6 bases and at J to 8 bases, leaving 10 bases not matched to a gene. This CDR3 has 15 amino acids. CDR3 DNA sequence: TGTGCCAGTAGGCTTCCTGACAGGGATCATTCACCCCTCCACTTT. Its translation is CASRLPDRDHSPLHF.

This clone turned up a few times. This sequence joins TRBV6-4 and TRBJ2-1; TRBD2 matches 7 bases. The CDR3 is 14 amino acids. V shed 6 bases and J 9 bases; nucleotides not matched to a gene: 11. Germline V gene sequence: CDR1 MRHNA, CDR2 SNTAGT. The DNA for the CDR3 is TGTGCCAGCAGCGGGGGAGGGAGTAAGGGTGAGCAGTTCTTC. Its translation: CASSGGGSKGEQFF.

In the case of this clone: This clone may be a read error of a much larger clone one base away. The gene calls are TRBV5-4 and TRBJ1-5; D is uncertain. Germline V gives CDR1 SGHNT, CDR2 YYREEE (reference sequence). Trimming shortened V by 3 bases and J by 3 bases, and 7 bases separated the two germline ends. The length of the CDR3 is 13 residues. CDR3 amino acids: CASSSGLNQPQHF. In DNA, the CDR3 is TGTGCCAGCAGCTCAGGACTCAATCAGCCCCAGCATTTT. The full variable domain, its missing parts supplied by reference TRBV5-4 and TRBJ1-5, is ETGVTQSPTHLIKTRGQQVTLRCSSQSGHNTVSWYQQALGQGPQFIFQYYREEENGRGNFPPRFSGLQFPNYSSELNVNALELDDSALYLCASSSGLNQPQHFGDGTRLSIL.

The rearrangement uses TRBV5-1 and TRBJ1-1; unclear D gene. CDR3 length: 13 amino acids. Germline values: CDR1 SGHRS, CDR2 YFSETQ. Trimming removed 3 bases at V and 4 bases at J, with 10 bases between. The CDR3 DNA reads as TGCGCCAGCAGCTCCGGACTTTTCACTGAAGCTTTCTTT. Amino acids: CASSSGLFTEAFF.

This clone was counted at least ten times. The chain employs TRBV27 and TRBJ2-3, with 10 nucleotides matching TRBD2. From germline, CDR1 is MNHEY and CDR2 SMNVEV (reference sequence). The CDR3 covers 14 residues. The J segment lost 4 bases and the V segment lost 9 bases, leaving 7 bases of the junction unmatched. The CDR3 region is CARELAGLSDTQYF. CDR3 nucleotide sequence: TGTGCCAGAGAACTAGCGGGATTATCAGATACGCAGTATTTT.

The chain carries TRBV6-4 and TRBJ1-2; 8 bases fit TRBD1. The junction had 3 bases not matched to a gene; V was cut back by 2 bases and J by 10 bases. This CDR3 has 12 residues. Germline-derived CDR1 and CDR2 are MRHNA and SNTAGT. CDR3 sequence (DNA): TGTGCCAGCAGTGACCGGACAGGGAACTACACCTTC. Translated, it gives CASSDRTGNYTF.

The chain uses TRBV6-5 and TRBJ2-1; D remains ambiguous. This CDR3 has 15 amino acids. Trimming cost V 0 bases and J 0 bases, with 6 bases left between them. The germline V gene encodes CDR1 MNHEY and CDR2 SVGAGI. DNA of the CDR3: TGTGCCAGCAGTTACTCAGTCAGCTCCTACAATGAGCAGTTCTTC. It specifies CASSYSVSSYNEQFF.

The CDR3 sequence: CSVETGVDTQYF. In nucleotides, the CDR3 is TGCAGCGTTGAGACAGGGGTGGATACGCAGTATTTT. This chain links TRBV29-1 with TRBJ2-3; 8 nucleotides align to TRBD1. Germline values: CDR1 SQVTM, CDR2 ANQGSEA. V lost 3 bases to trimming and J lost 6 bases; unmatched junction nucleotides: 2. The CDR3 is 12 amino acids.

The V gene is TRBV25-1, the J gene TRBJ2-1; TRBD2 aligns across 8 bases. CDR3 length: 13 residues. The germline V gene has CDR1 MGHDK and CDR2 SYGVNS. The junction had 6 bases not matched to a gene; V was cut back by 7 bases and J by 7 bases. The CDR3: CASTSGGYNEQFF. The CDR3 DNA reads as TGTGCCAGCACATCGGGAGGGTATAATGAGCAGTTCTTC.

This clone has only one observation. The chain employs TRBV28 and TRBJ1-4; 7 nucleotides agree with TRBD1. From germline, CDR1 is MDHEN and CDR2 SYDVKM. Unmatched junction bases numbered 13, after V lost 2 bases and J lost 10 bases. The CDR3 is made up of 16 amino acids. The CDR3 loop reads CASSLTSLTGSGKLFF. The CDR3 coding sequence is TGTGCCAGCAGTTTAACCTCCCTGACAGGGTCAGGAAAACTGTTTTTT. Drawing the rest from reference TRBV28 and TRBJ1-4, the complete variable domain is DVKVTQSSRYLVKRTGEKVFLECVQDMDHENMFWYRQDPGLGLRLIYFSYDVKMKEKGDIPEGYSVSREKKERFSLILESASTNQTSMYLCASSLTSLTGSGKLFFGSGTQLSVL.

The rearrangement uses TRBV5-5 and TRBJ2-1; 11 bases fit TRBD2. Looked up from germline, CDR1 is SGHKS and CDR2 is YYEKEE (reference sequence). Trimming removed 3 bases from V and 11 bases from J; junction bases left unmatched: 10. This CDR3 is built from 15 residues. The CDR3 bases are TGTGCCAGCAGCTCCACAACTAGCGGGGGTCCGCAGCAGTTCTTC. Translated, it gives CASSSTTSGGPQQFF.

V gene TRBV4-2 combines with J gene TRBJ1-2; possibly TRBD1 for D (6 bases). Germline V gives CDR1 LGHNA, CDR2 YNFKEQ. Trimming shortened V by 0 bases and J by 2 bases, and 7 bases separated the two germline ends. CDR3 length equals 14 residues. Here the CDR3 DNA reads TGTGCCAGCAGCCAAGACCAGGGGAACTATGGCTACACCTTC. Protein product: CASSQDQGNYGYTF.

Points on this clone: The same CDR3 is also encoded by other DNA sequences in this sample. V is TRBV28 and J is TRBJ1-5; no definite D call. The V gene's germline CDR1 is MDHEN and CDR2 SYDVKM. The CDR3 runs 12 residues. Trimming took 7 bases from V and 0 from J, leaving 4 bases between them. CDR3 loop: CASTSSNQPQHF. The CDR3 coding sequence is TGTGCCAGCACGAGTAGCAATCAGCCCCAGCATTTT.

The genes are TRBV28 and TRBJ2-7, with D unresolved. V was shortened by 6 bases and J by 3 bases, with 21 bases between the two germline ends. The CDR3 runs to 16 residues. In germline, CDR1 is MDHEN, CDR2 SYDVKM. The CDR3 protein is CASSLKVLRSNYEQYF. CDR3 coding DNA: TGTGCCAGCAGCCTGAAAGTATTGAGATCGAACTACGAGCAGTACTTC.

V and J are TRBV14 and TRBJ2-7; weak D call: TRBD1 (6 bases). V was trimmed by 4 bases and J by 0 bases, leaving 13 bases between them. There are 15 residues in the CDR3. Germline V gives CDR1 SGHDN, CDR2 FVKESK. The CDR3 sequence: CASSPLTGLSYEQYF. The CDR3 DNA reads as TGTGCCAGCAGCCCCCTTACAGGGCTCTCCTACGAGCAGTACTTC.

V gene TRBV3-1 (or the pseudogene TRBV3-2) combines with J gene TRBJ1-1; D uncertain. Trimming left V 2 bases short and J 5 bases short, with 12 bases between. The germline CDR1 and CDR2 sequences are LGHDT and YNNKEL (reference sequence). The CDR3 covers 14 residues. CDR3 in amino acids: CASSQRKVRTEAFF. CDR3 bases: TGTGCCAGCAGCCAACGTAAGGTGAGGACTGAAGCTTTCTTT.

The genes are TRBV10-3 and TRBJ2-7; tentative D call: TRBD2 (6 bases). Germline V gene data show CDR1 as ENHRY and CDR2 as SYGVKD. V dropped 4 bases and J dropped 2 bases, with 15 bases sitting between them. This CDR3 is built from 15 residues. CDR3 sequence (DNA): TGTGCCATCAGTGGGCGGGGCTCACGGGCCTACGAGCAGTACTTC. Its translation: CAISGRGSRAYEQYF.

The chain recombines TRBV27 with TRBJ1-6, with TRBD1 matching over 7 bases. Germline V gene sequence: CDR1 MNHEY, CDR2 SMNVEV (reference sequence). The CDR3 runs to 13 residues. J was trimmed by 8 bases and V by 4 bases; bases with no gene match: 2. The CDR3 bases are TGTGCCAGCAGTTGGCAGGGGGATTCACCCCTCCACTTT. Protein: CASSWQGDSPLHF.

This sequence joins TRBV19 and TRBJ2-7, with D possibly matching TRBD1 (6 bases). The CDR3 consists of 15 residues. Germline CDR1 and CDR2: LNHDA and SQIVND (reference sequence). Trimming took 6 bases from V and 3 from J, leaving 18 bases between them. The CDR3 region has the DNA TGTGCCAGTAGAGAACAGGGTGGGGGAAACTACGAGCAGTACTTC. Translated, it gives CASREQGGGNYEQYF.